This record concerns one TCR beta chain sequence. This CDR3 has 16 amino acids. The germline V and J ends were trimmed by 6 bases and 0 bases, with 17 bases remaining between them. The germline V gene has CDR1 SGHDN and CDR2 FVKESK. As defined, naive CD8 cells were CD45RO-negative and positively selected for CCR7, with terminally differentiated effector memory CD45RA+ cells excluded. The source of the sample is a study of shared clonotypes between healthy human individuals. The repertoire was sequenced with immunoSEQ multiplex PCR; TCRdb's copy has only in-frame clones and lacks some. This repertoire shows about 2 million clones, about 95% found once; its top ten account for 1% to 1.5%.

This chain links TRBV14 with TRBJ1-1; D might be TRBD1 (6 bases). The sequenced material came from naive CD8+ T cells sorted from blood. The TCR was taken from a man aged 18-30 years in good health. CDR3 sequence reads: CASRLTGTNMNTEAFF. CDR3 sequence (DNA): TGTGCCAGCAGGTTAACCGGGACAAACATGAACACTGAAGCTTTCTTT.